These 5 T cell receptor beta chains were sequenced from one sample in a study of shared clonotypes between healthy human individuals. CD45RO-negative CD8 cells positively selected for CCR7 made up the naive population, which excluded terminally differentiated effector memory CD45RA+ cells. Here immunoSEQ multiplex PCR was the method, and the copy in TCRdb shows in-frame clones only, minus some. Seen here are about 2 million clones, roughly 95% observed once, and the top ten hold 0.9% to 1.3%. The specimen sequenced was naive CD8+ T cells sorted from blood. All receptors derive from a man aged 18 to 29 in good health.

The rearrangement joins TRBV6-1 to TRBJ1-5; TRBD1 is a possible D gene (5 bases). The CDR3 consists of 15 residues. In germline, CDR1 is MNHNS, CDR2 SASEGT. Trimming cost V 2 bases and J 4 bases, with 12 bases left between them. The DNA for the CDR3 is TGTGCCAGCAGTGAATGGGGGGGATGGAATCAGCCCCAGCATTTT. Translated: CASSEWGGWNQPQHF.

This sequence joins TRBV10-1 and TRBJ2-3; possibly TRBD2 for D (6 bases). Germline V CDR1 and CDR2: WNHNN, SYGVQD (reference sequence). The V gene lost 0 bases and the J gene lost 5 bases, with 12 bases spanning the gap. CDR3 length: 15 amino acids. The CDR3 reads CASSESGGRGDTQYF. In DNA form, the CDR3 reads TGCGCCAGCAGTGAGTCTGGAGGGAGAGGAGATACGCAGTATTTT.

This chain links TRBV9 with TRBJ2-7; 9 bases are a match to TRBD2. J gave up 3 bases and V 5 bases, and 6 bases lay outside the gene matches. The CDR3 extends over 14 amino acids. Per germline, CDR1 SGDLS and CDR2 YYNGEE. This CDR3 reads CASSTTSGNYEQYF. The DNA of the CDR3 is TGTGCCAGCAGTACGACTAGCGGAAACTACGAGCAGTACTTC.

A note on this clone: Other DNA sequences in the sample encode the same CDR3. V and J are TRBV4-1 and TRBJ1-2, with TRBD1 as a possible D gene (6 bases). The germline V and J ends were trimmed by 1 base and 0 bases, with 9 bases remaining between them. Germline V gene lookup returns CDR1 MGHRA and CDR2 YSYEKL. This CDR3 spans 15 amino acids. CDR3 DNA: TGCGCCAGCAGCCAAGTAGGGGGGACTAACTATGGCTACACCTTC. Protein sequence: CASSQVGGTNYGYTF.

This clone was detected only a few times. The chain joins TRBV29-1 to TRBJ1-2; D gene unclear. The CDR3 has 12 residues. Deletions cut 3 bases from V and 7 bases from J, with 12 bases between. Per the germline V gene, CDR1 is SQVTM and CDR2 is ANQGSEA. The CDR3 is CSVELQTGGYTF. The CDR3 bases are TGCAGCGTTGAGCTTCAAACCGGTGGCTACACCTTC.